This note documents a single TCR beta chain sequence. This sample is part of a study of technical replicates of blood from several donors. Method: immunoSEQ multiplex PCR; TCRdb's copy keeps in-frame clones and lacks some. The sample records 70,000 to 90,000 clones, approximately 92% being singletons. V gave up 6 bases and J gave up 8 bases; unmatched junction bases: 9. The CDR3 has 15 residues. Germline V CDR1 and CDR2: MNHNS, SASEGT. The V and J genes are TRBV6-1 and TRBJ2-1; 11 bases match TRBD2. The sequenced sample consisted of T cells isolated from PBMCs. This TCR was sampled from a human donor in good health. Here the CDR3 DNA reads TGTGCCAGCAGCCCACTAGCGGGGGTAGGTGATGAGCAGTTCTTC. Protein: CASSPLAGVGDEQFF.